This T cell receptor (beta chain) came from a study of CD8+ T cells in alopecia areata. Looking at the study overall: Dosing spanned 6 to 18 months on tofacitinib, then 6 months off drug.

Extraction of RNA preceded its reverse transcription into cDNA, which served as the sequencing template. Repertoires were generated with immunoSEQ multiplex PCR, while TCRdb's copy carries only in-frame clones and drops some. The profile shows tens of thousands of clones, 96% of them singletons. On this clone: What it binds is not known.

Samples from alopecia areata patients were lesional scalp punch biopsies and peripheral blood. Cell sorting was applied to PBMCs, and CD4+ and CD8+ T cells were collected. Study-level findings and limits: Normal skin contains resident alphabeta T cells, and these are also sequenced in scalp samples.

The V gene lost 3 bases and the J gene lost 1 base, with 10 bases spanning the gap. This CDR3 contains 14 residues. Germline V CDR1 and CDR2: LNHDA, SQIVND (reference sequence). The TCR sequence derives from a human donor with alopecia areata. V and J are TRBV19 and TRBJ2-7, with D tentatively TRBD1 (6 bases). Material: CD8+ T cells sorted from blood, obtained at week 0. Here the CDR3 DNA reads TGTGCCAGTAGTATTCAGGGGAAGTCCTACGAGCAGTACTTC. Protein sequence: CASSIQGKSYEQYF.